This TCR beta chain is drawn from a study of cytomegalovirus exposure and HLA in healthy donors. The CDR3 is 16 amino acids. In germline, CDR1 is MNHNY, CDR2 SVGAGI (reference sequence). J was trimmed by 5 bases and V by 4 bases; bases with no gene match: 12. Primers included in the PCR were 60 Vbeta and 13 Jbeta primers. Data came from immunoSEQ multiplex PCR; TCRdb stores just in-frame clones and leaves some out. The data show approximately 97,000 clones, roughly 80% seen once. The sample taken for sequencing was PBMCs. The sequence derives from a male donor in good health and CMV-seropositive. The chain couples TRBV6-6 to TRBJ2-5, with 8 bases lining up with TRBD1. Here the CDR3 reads CASSFTIGQGRETQYF. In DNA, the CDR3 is TGTGCCAGCAGTTTCACTATCGGACAGGGCAGGGAGACCCAGTACTTC.